This T cell receptor beta chain was identified in a study of shared clonotypes between healthy human individuals. Worth noting for this clone: Its cognate antigen is unknown.

CDR3 length: 14 residues. The V gene's germline CDR1 is KGHSH and CDR2 LQKENI. The V end lost 3 bases, the J end lost 9 bases, and 15 bases lay between the germline ends. The authors loaded roughly 200 ng DNA, about 30,000 T cell genomes, into sorted-subset replicate PCRs. Original analysis: ImmunoSEQ gave junction-only sequences without quality scores, so filtering differed. Profiled with immunoSEQ multiplex PCR; TCRdb holds only in-frame clones, not every one. The V and J calls and clone size were taken over from that table, and D and trimming were inferred from the DNA. The table lists approximately 2.4 million clones, around 95% of them singletons. Study results and caveats: With a handful of donors compared, 4.5% to 6.5% of naive CD4 clonotypes were shared. Naive subsets tended to show greater estimated richness than memory subsets.

Sequencing used naive CD4+ T cells sorted from blood. The sample's subset: CD45RA+ positively selected. This receptor was identified in a man between 18 and 29 years old in good health. V is TRBV18 and J is TRBJ2-1, with D perhaps TRBD1 or TRBD2 (5 bases each). CDR3: CASSPGRQVGEQFF. CDR3 sequence (DNA): TGTGCCAGCTCACCGGGACGCCAGGTGGGTGAGCAGTTCTTC. The variable domain in full, completed from reference TRBV18 and TRBJ2-1, reads NAGVMQNPRHLVRRRGQEARLRCSPMKGHSHVYWYRQLPEEGLKFMVYLQKENIIDESGMPKERFSAEFPKEGPSILRIQQVVRGDSAAYFCASSPGRQVGEQFFGPGTRLTVL.